This TCR beta chain stems from a study of CD8 T cells in Susac syndrome. An amount of RNA that ranged from 0.5 to 1 ug was reverse transcribed with random hexamers. MiXCR, run by TCRdb on the immunoSEQ multiplex PCR reads, gives a single entry per CDR3 protein. The sample consists of about 250,000 distinct CDR3 sequences, 85% to 95% of them appearing once. TEMRA cells were enriched by FACS, and CD4+ and CD8+ T cells were negatively isolated. V lost 5 bases and J 12 bases, leaving 14 bases between the germline ends. CDR3 length: 11 residues. Germline CDR1 reads SQVTM; CDR2 reads ANQGSEA. This chain joins TRBV29-1 and TRBJ2-1; D not resolved. Material for sequencing was CD4+ T cells from PBMCs. This receptor was obtained from a human donor with multiple sclerosis. Written as DNA, the CDR3 is TGCAGCGTTTGGGTGAATACTGTGCAGTTCTTC. Its translation is CSVWVNTVQFF.